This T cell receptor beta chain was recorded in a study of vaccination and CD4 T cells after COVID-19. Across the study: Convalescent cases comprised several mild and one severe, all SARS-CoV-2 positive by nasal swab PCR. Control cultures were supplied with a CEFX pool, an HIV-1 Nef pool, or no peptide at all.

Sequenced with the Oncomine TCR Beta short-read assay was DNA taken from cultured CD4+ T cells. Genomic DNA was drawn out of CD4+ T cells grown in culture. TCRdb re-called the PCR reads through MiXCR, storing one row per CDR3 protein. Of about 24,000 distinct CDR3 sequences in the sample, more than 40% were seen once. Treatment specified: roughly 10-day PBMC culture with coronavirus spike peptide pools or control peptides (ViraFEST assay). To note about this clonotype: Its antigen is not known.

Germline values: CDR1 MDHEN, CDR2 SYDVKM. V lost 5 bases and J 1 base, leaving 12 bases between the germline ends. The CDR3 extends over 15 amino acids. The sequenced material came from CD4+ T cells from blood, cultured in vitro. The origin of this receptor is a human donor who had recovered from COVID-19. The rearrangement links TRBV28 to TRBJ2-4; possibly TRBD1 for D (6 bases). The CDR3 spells CASSPTDRAKNIQYF. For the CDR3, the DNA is TGTGCCAGCAGTCCCACAGACAGGGCCAAAAACATTCAGTACTTC.